The present T cell receptor beta chain was sequenced within a study of blood T cell repertoires in COVID-19. For the study at large: Italy, Spain and the United States were the sources of the convalescent and acute COVID-19 samples.

Per the authors' pipeline: Scientists estimated how many nucleated cells there were by amplifying reference gene primers. The data were produced by immunoSEQ multiplex PCR, yet TCRdb's version contains in-frame clones alone and is incomplete. V and J calls plus clone size are reproduced from that table; the DNA served to infer D and trimming. The sample gives approximately 100,000 clones, more than 60% of which show up once; roughly 20% is in the top ten. Looked up from germline, CDR1 is MRHNA and CDR2 is SNTAGT. V trimming: 5 bases; J trimming: 5 bases; junction bases outside the gene matches: 8. The CDR3 covers 16 residues.

This rearrangement joins TRBV6-4 to TRBJ2-2, with TRBD2 matching over 10 bases. This clonotype was sampled from a man aged 65-85 years with active or convalescent COVID-19. Sequenced material: peripheral blood. CDR3 in amino acids: CASSLNSGLATGELFF. The CDR3 region has the DNA TGTGCCAGCAGTCTAAATTCGGGACTAGCGACCGGGGAGCTGTTTTTT.